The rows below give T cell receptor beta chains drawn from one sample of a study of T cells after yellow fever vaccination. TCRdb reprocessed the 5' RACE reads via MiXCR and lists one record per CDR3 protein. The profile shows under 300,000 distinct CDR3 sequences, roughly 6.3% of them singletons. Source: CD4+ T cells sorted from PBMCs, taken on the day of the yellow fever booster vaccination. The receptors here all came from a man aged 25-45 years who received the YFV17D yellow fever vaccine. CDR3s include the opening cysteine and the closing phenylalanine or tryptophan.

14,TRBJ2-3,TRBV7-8,CASSPGGGLVAQYF
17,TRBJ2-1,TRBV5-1,CASSDTSGRLIGNEQFF
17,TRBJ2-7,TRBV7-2,CASSLGTPDRGSYEQYF
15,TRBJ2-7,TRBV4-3,CASSLGRQNSYEQYF
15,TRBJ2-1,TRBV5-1,CATLPGTGAYNEQFF
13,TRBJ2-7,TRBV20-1,CSARHGGEFQQYF
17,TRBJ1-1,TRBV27,CASSGRGTAGMNTEAFF
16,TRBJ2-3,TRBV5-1,CASSGRDRASTDTQYF
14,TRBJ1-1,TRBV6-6,CASSYPTENTEAFF
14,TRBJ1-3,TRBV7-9,CASSQQVSGNTIYF
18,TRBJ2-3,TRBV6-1,CASMEATSGREGTDTQYF
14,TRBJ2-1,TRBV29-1,CSVLGGSSYNEQFF
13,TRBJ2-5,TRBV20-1,CSTLGQLQETQYF
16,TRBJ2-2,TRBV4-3,CASSQDILAGSRELFF
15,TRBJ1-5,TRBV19,CASSIYPPGPQPQHF
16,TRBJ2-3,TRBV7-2,CVSSRAGDEVWDTQYF
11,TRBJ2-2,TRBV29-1,CSVGSTGELFF
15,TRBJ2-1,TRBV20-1,CSASTGLATYNEQFF
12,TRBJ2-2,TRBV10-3,CAISEGGGELFF
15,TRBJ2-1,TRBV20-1,CSALLVGYSYNEQFF
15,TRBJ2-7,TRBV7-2,CASSLTYRVEYEQYF